What follows are 17 T cell receptor beta chains derived from one specimen sequenced in a study of blood T cell repertoires in COVID-19. The repertoire was sequenced with immunoSEQ multiplex PCR; TCRdb's copy has only in-frame clones and lacks some. The sample carries 400,000 to 550,000 clones, around nine tenths recorded once. The sequencing sample was made of peripheral blood. The receptors shown here come from a woman aged 25 to 39 with acute or convalescent COVID-19.

This clone was counted only a few times. The chain recombines TRBV7-9 with TRBJ1-1, with D unclear. V shed 1 base and J shed 4 bases, with 10 bases lying between them. This CDR3 contains 14 residues. Per the germline V gene, CDR1 is SEHNR and CDR2 is FQNEAQ (reference sequence). CDR3: CASSLGTGFTEAFF. The CDR3 bases are TGTGCCAGCAGCTTAGGGACGGGGTTCACTGAAGCTTTCTTT. Based on the CDR3 plus reference TRBV7-9 and TRBJ1-1, the full variable domain is DTGVSQNPRHKITKRGQNVTFRCDPISEHNRLYWYRQTLGQGPEFLTYFQNEAQLEKSRLLSDRFSAERPKGSFSTLEIQRTEQGDSAMYLCASSLGTGFTEAFFGQGTRLTVV.

This chain links TRBV7-9 with TRBJ1-1; no definite D call. Trimming took 2 bases from V and 0 from J, leaving 7 bases between them. The CDR3 spans 14 residues. Germline V gives CDR1 SEHNR, CDR2 FQNEAQ (reference sequence). Here the CDR3 DNA reads TGTGCCAGCAGCTTATCGGTTATGAACACTGAAGCTTTCTTT. It yields the protein CASSLSVMNTEAFF.

This chain connects TRBV5-1 to TRBJ2-1; 11 bases align to TRBD2. Trimming at V came to 4 bases and at J to 7 bases, leaving 13 bases not matched to a gene. The CDR3 loop spans 17 amino acids. In germline, CDR1 is SGHRS, CDR2 YFSETQ. The CDR3 bases are TGCGCCAGCAGCCGAGACCCGGGGACTAGCGGCGGTAATGAGCAGTTCTTC. Translating gives CASSRDPGTSGGNEQFF.

The V gene is TRBV5-1, the J gene TRBJ2-5; D is unclear. CDR1 is SGHRS and CDR2 is YFSETQ in the germline V gene. The CDR3 has 14 amino acids. With 2 bases removed from V and 3 bases from J, the gap between germline ends came to 11 bases. CDR3 DNA sequence: TGCGCCAGCAGCTTAGTTGGCAGTAAAGAGACCCAGTACTTC. This encodes CASSLVGSKETQYF. The variable domain in full, with the rest retrieved from reference TRBV5-1 and TRBJ2-5, is KAGVTQTPRYLIKTRGQQVTLSCSPISGHRSVSWYQQTPGQGLQFLFEYFSETQRNKGNFPGRFSGRQFSNSRSEMNVSTLELGDSALYLCASSLVGSKETQYFGPGTRLLVL.

The chain is built from TRBV7-6 and TRBJ1-3; 8 nucleotides line up with TRBD1. V trimming: 4 bases; J trimming: 0 bases; junction bases outside the gene matches: 17. CDR1 SGHVS and CDR2 FNYEAQ come from the germline V gene. The CDR3 sequence is 20 residues long. CDR3 in DNA: TGTGCCAGCAGCTCAGTCCCCTGGGACAGGCAGTTTGGCTCTGGAAACACCATATATTTT. This codes for CASSSVPWDRQFGSGNTIYF.

V is TRBV14 and J is TRBJ2-7; TRBD2 might be the D (5 bases). V gave up 1 base and J gave up 7 bases, with 17 bases separating them. CDR1 SGHDN and CDR2 FVKESK come from the germline V gene. This CDR3 has 15 residues. The CDR3 DNA follows: TGTGCCAGCAGCCAAGTACTGGGCAGGCCGGGGGAGCAGTACTTC. Protein sequence: CASSQVLGRPGEQYF.

The chain links TRBV11-3 to TRBJ2-3; D unresolved. The CDR3 is made up of 12 amino acids. V was cut by 2 bases and J by 4 bases, with 4 bases left in between. Germline V lookup: CDR1 SGHNT, CDR2 YENEEA. The CDR3 DNA is TGTGCCAGCAGCTTAAGAGCAGATACGCAGTATTTT. Translated, it gives CASSLRADTQYF.

For this clone: This specimen includes other DNA sequences encoding the same CDR3. The chain uses TRBV5-1 and TRBJ2-3, with a possible D match to TRBD2 (5 bases). This CDR3 contains 14 residues. CDR1 and CDR2 (germline): SGHRS, YFSETQ. The V end lost 0 bases, the J end lost 6 bases, and 11 bases lay between the germline ends. This CDR3 reads CASSLDYRGDTQYF. The CDR3 DNA is TGCGCCAGCAGCTTGGACTACAGAGGGGATACGCAGTATTTT.

The gene calls are TRBV24-1 and TRBJ2-2; 10 bases are a match to TRBD1. V dropped 10 bases and J dropped 5; count of bases not matched to a gene: 6. Germline loops: CDR1 KGHDR, CDR2 SFDVKD. The CDR3 spans 14 residues. The CDR3 spells CATRQGAGTGELFF. The CDR3 nucleotides read TGTGCCACGCGACAGGGGGCGGGAACCGGGGAGCTGTTTTTT.

This chain links TRBV19 with TRBJ2-7; tentatively, D is TRBD2 (6 bases). The V end was cut by 1 base, the J end by 7 bases, with 11 bases between. CDR1 is LNHDA, CDR2 SQIVND, per germline (reference sequence). The CDR3 consists of 13 residues. CDR3: CASSIAGREEQYF. Written as DNA, the CDR3 is TGTGCCAGTAGTATAGCGGGACGGGAGGAGCAGTACTTC.

CDR3 loop: CASMSLGGWFQPQHF. The CDR3 DNA follows: TGTGCCAGCATGAGCCTAGGAGGGTGGTTTCAGCCCCAGCATTTT. J is TRBJ1-5 and V is TRBV6-6; no definite D call. V lost 7 bases to trimming and J lost 6 bases, with 19 bases between them. Germline V gene data show CDR1 as MNHNY and CDR2 as SVGAGI (reference sequence). The CDR3 runs 15 residues.

The chain couples TRBV3-1 (or the pseudogene TRBV3-2) to TRBJ1-1, with D unresolved. The CDR3 runs to 14 residues. CDR1 and CDR2 from the germline V gene are LGHDT and YNNKEL (reference sequence). The ends were cut back, 9 bases at V and 0 bases at J, with 14 bases in the middle. CDR3 region: CASGPAGMNTEAFF. CDR3 sequence (DNA): TGTGCCAGTGGACCCGCGGGAATGAACACTGAAGCTTTCTTT.

The J gene is TRBJ2-1, the V gene TRBV7-8; TRBD2 aligns across 12 bases. Looked up from germline, CDR1 is SGHVS and CDR2 is FQNEAQ. V trimming: 7 bases; J trimming: 2 bases; junction bases outside the gene matches: 15. The CDR3 contains 19 residues. The CDR3 DNA follows: TGTGCCAGCATCAAAGATCATCGGACTAGCGGGGCTCCCTACAATGAGCAGTTCTTC. It translates to CASIKDHRTSGAPYNEQFF.

V is TRBV2 and J is TRBJ1-6, with unresolved D. The CDR3 is made up of 14 amino acids. V was shortened by 6 bases and J by 7 bases, with 13 bases between the two germline ends. CDR1 and CDR2 from the germline V gene are SNHLY and FYNNEI. The CDR3 DNA is TGTGCCAGCAGCCGACTCCGAGGGAATTCACCCCTCCACTTT. It is translated as CASSRLRGNSPLHF.

This clone has more than one count but fewer than ten. The genes are TRBV10-2 and TRBJ1-5; TRBD1 matches at 7 bases. Germline V lookup: CDR1 WSHSY, CDR2 SAAADI. The CDR3 has 14 residues. Germline trimming cut 4 bases from V and 2 bases from J; bases unmatched to any gene: 2. The CDR3 DNA sequence: TGCGCCAGCAGTGTTGGGACAGGCAATCAGCCCCAGCATTTT. Encoded protein: CASSVGTGNQPQHF.

The chain carries TRBV24-1 and TRBJ2-3; D may be TRBD1 (6 bases). This CDR3 comprises 17 residues. Trimming left V 4 bases short and J 0 bases short, with 16 bases between. CDR1 and CDR2 (germline): KGHDR, SFDVKD. This CDR3 is CATSEYTNRESTDTQYF. The DNA for the CDR3 is TGTGCCACCAGTGAATATACCAACAGGGAAAGCACAGATACGCAGTATTTT.

V and J are TRBV5-6 and TRBJ2-1; 9 nucleotides line up with TRBD1. Germline V lookup: CDR1 SGHDT, CDR2 YYEEEE. The J segment lost 8 bases and the V segment lost 5 bases, leaving 17 bases of the junction unmatched. This CDR3 spans 17 amino acids. The CDR3 here is CASRKGQGLVWFYEQFF. The CDR3 nucleotides are TGTGCCAGCAGGAAAGGACAGGGGTTAGTTTGGTTCTATGAGCAGTTCTTC.